This T cell receptor (beta chain) was identified in a study of shared clonotypes between healthy human individuals. With regard to this clone: Its cognate antigen is unknown.

Assay: immunoSEQ multiplex PCR; the TCRdb copy retains only in-frame clones and omits some. The repertoire holds approximately 1.5 million clones, less than 99% seen once, with about 0.35% in the top ten. In the CD4+ fraction, cells were divided into CD45RA+ naive and CD45RA-negative memory subsets. Findings and limits, study-wide: Larger richness was generally estimated for naive than memory subsets.

The V gene's germline CDR1 is LNHDA and CDR2 SQIVND (reference sequence). V gave up 4 bases and J gave up 7 bases, with 7 bases separating them. The CDR3 has 12 residues. This chain links TRBV19 with TRBJ2-2; D call uncertain. The clonotype comes from a young man in good health. Sequenced: naive CD4+ T cells sorted from blood. As for subset: CD45RA+ positively selected. As DNA, the CDR3 is TGTGCCAGTAGTACCCTTTTCGGGGAGCTGTTTTTT. It is translated as CASSTLFGELFF.